What follows are 25 T cell receptor beta chains derived from one specimen sequenced in a study of T cells in localized non-small cell lung cancer. Repertoires were generated with immunoSEQ multiplex PCR, while TCRdb's copy carries only in-frame clones and drops some. The sample holds about 39,000 clones; about 85% are singletons and the top ten take approximately 30%. The specimen comprised PBMCs, sampled before any cancer treatment. These receptors all come from a woman aged 40-75 years with stage II squamous cell lung carcinoma.

The chain recombines TRBV4-3 with TRBJ2-7; a possible D gene is TRBD1 (7 bases). Germline CDR1 and CDR2: LGHNA and YSLEER. There are 18 residues in the CDR3. V lost 2 bases and J 4 bases, leaving 24 bases between the germline ends. For the CDR3, the DNA is TGCGCCAGCAGCCAATCTCACAGAGGCGGGACAGTCCTTTACGAGCAGTACTTC. It is translated as CASSQSHRGGTVLYEQYF.

The rearrangement links TRBV4-1 to TRBJ2-1; 9 bases match TRBD2. V trimming: 6 bases; J trimming: 0 bases; junction bases outside the gene matches: 15. This CDR3 spans 19 amino acids. Germline V gene data show CDR1 as MGHRA and CDR2 as YSYEKL. DNA of the CDR3: TGCGCCAGCAGGGGACAGCGGGAGGAACCCCCCAGCTCCTACAATGAGCAGTTCTTC. This codes for CASRGQREEPPSSYNEQFF.

This chain joins TRBV4-2 and TRBJ1-1, with a possible D match to TRBD1 (6 bases). Trimming took off 5 bases at V and 1 base at J, with 17 bases between the two ends. Germline-derived CDR1 and CDR2 are LGHNA and YNFKEQ. The CDR3 sequence is 16 residues long. This CDR3 is CASSAPGGGRNTEAFF. The DNA of the CDR3 is TGTGCCAGCAGCGCTCCCGGGGGGGGGCGGAACACTGAAGCTTTCTTT.

A single count supports this clone. CDR3 sequence reads: CASSLPQDEKLFF. The CDR3 DNA follows: TGTGCCAGCAGTTTACCCCAGGATGAAAAACTGTTTTTT. The chain joins TRBV28 to TRBJ1-4; D is unclear. Germline CDR1 MDHEN, CDR2 SYDVKM. V lost 2 bases, J lost 6 bases, and 7 bases lay in between. CDR3 length equals 13 residues.

The V and J genes are TRBV18 and TRBJ1-4; 9 bases line up with TRBD1. Germline CDR1 and CDR2: KGHSH and LQKENI. The V gene end was trimmed by 3 bases and the J gene end by 10 bases; junction bases not matched to a gene: 15. CDR3 length: 17 residues. DNA for the CDR3: TGTGCCAGCTCACCCCCGGGACAGGGCCAGGGCGGCGGAAAACTGTTTTTT. It codes for CASSPPGQGQGGGKLFF.

This clone has more than one count but fewer than ten. V and J are TRBV27 and TRBJ1-2, with a tentative D call TRBD1 (5 bases). The V end lost 5 bases, the J end lost 2 bases, and 15 bases lay between the germline ends. The CDR3 spans 15 residues. CDR1 is MNHEY, CDR2 SMNVEV, per germline (reference sequence). The CDR3 bases are TGTGCCAGCAGTGCCGATTGGGGGGGGAACTATGGCTACACCTTC. It specifies CASSADWGGNYGYTF.

The V and J genes are TRBV7-2 and TRBJ2-6; D uncertain. Trimming shortened V by 1 base and J by 0 bases, and 4 bases separated the two germline ends. There are 15 residues in the CDR3. Germline CDR1 reads SGHTA; CDR2 reads FQGNSA. The DNA of the CDR3 is TGTGCCAGCAGCTTAGACCTCTCTGGGGCCAACGTCCTGACTTTC. Its protein is CASSLDLSGANVLTF.

This clone came up once. The chain links TRBV5-1 to TRBJ2-1, with 10 bases lining up with TRBD1. V dropped 0 bases and J dropped 3; count of bases not matched to a gene: 3. Germline CDR1 reads SGHRS; CDR2 reads YFSETQ. The CDR3 extends over 16 amino acids. The CDR3 nucleotides are TGCGCCAGCAGCTTGGTGGGACAGGGGATCTACAATGAGCAGTTCTTC. Its translation is CASSLVGQGIYNEQFF.

The rearrangement joins TRBV15 to TRBJ1-5; D perhaps matches TRBD1 (5 bases). The germline gives CDR1 LNHNV, CDR2 YYDKDF (reference sequence). Trimming removed 6 bases from V and 0 bases from J, with 15 bases in between. There are 16 residues in the CDR3. The CDR3 DNA is TGTGCCACCAGACCCGACAGAGTTAGTAGCAATCAGCCCCAGCATTTT. Translation gives CATRPDRVSSNQPQHF.

V usage is TRBV5-1 and J usage is TRBJ2-2; 11 bases are shared with TRBD2. V was pared by 6 bases and J by 0 bases, with 10 bases of the junction left unmatched. The CDR3 length is 18 residues. Germline CDR1 is SGHRS and CDR2 is YFSETQ. The CDR3 loop is CASTQTSGDYANTGELFF. The CDR3 DNA reads TGCGCCAGCACCCAGACTAGCGGGGATTACGCGAACACCGGGGAGCTGTTTTTT.

This chain links TRBV28 with TRBJ1-4; no firm D call. Trimming took off 8 bases at V and 5 bases at J, with 3 bases between the two ends. From germline, CDR1 is MDHEN and CDR2 SYDVKM. CDR3 length: 10 residues. The CDR3 loop reads CASANEKLFF. The CDR3 DNA reads as TGTGCCAGCGCGAATGAAAAACTGTTTTTT.

This clone has more than one count but fewer than ten. DNA of the CDR3: TGTGCCAGCAGCTCTTCGCAGGGGGTTGCTGAAGCTTTCTTT. Translating it yields CASSSSQGVAEAFF. V is TRBV5-6 and J is TRBJ1-1, with 7 bases aligning to TRBD1. Germline V CDR1 and CDR2: SGHDT, YYEEEE. Trimming cost V 3 bases and J 6 bases; bases outside gene matches: 8. The CDR3 runs to 14 residues.

This rearrangement joins TRBV4-3 to TRBJ2-1; 12 bases are a match to TRBD2. CDR3 size: 15 residues. The germline V gene has CDR1 LGHNA and CDR2 YSLEER. V dropped 4 bases and J dropped 8; count of bases not matched to a gene: 6. CDR3 bases: TGCGCCAGCAGCCTTGGACTAGCGGGATTTTATGAGCAGTTCTTC. Amino acid sequence: CASSLGLAGFYEQFF.

V usage is TRBV21-1 and J usage is TRBJ2-1. TRBV21-1 is marked as a pseudogene. This CDR3 region has 19 residues. CDR3 protein: CASSKGTLGLDSSYNEQFF. As DNA, the CDR3 is TGTGCCAGCAGCAAAGGGACGTTAGGGCTAGATAGCTCCTACAATGAGCAGTTCTTC.

The chain joins TRBV7-2 to TRBJ1-5; 7 nucleotides match TRBD1. CDR1 is SGHTA and CDR2 is FQGNSA in the germline V gene. V trimming: 2 bases; J trimming: 7 bases; junction bases outside the gene matches: 8. The CDR3 covers 15 residues. CDR3 region: CASSLHLTGNQPQHF. DNA of the CDR3: TGTGCCAGCAGCTTACATTTGACAGGGAACCAGCCCCAGCATTTT.

This clone was counted a single time. V is TRBV7-9 and J is TRBJ2-1; the match to TRBD2 covers 8 bases. The CDR3 covers 17 residues. Germline V CDR1 and CDR2: SEHNR, FQNEAQ (reference sequence). Losses at the gene ends were 0 bases for V and 5 bases for J; bases not matched to a gene: 9. CDR3 in amino acids: CASSLAPGRAENNEQFF. CDR3 nucleotide sequence: TGTGCCAGCAGCTTAGCTCCCGGGAGGGCCGAAAACAATGAGCAGTTCTTC.

The J gene is TRBJ2-7, the V gene TRBV28; D gene unclear. The germline V gene encodes CDR1 MDHEN and CDR2 SYDVKM. V lost 5 bases and J lost 2, with 13 bases in between. This CDR3 spans 14 amino acids. CDR3 DNA: TGTGCCAGCAGTCCCGCCCCCCGGGCCTACGAGCAGTACGTC. Its translation: CASSPAPRAYEQYV.

This CDR3 reads CASSQGDRAYGYTF. The CDR3 DNA follows: TGCGCCAGCAGCCAAGGCGACAGGGCCTATGGCTACACCTTC. The gene calls are TRBV4-1 and TRBJ1-2; the match to TRBD1 covers 7 bases. This CDR3 contains 14 residues. Trimming removed 1 base from V and 4 bases from J; junction bases left unmatched: 3. CDR1 is MGHRA, CDR2 YSYEKL, per germline.

The chain links TRBV18 to TRBJ1-5, with 9 bases identical to TRBD1. From germline, CDR1 is KGHSH and CDR2 LQKENI. This CDR3 is built from 15 residues. The V and J ends lost 4 bases and 4 bases, in that order; junction bases with no gene match: 5. The CDR3 DNA reads as TGTGCCAGCTCACGGCTCGGACAGGGGAATCAGCCCCAGCATTTT. This codes for CASSRLGQGNQPQHF.

The chain carries TRBV5-1 and TRBJ1-1; 10 nucleotides align to TRBD1. Germline V lookup: CDR1 SGHRS, CDR2 YFSETQ. J lost 5 bases, V lost 7 bases, and 8 bases had no gene match. The CDR3 has 14 amino acids. The CDR3 sequence: CASGNGQGGTEAFF. CDR3 sequence (DNA): TGCGCCAGCGGCAACGGACAGGGGGGAACTGAAGCTTTCTTT. Together with reference TRBV5-1 and TRBJ1-1, the CDR3 gives the full variable domain: KAGVTQTPRYLIKTRGQQVTLSCSPISGHRSVSWYQQTPGQGLQFLFEYFSETQRNKGNFPGRFSGRQFSNSRSEMNVSTLELGDSALYLCASGNGQGGTEAFFGQGTRLTVV.

This chain connects TRBV6-6 to TRBJ2-5; 10 nucleotides line up with TRBD1. The CDR3 totals 16 residues. Trimming took 7 bases from V and 4 from J; bases not matched to a gene: 12. Per the germline V gene, CDR1 is MNHNY and CDR2 is SVGAGI (reference sequence). CDR3 bases: TGTGCCAGCACCAACGGACAGGGGGTGGGAGGAGAGACCCAGTACTTC. This gives the protein CASTNGQGVGGETQYF.

The CDR3 loop reads CASSPPRAYEQYF. For the CDR3, the DNA is TGTGCCAGCAGTCCCCCCCGGGCCTACGAGCAGTACTTC. The chain has TRBV27 and TRBJ2-7; D unresolved. CDR3 size: 13 residues. V gave up 5 bases and J gave up 2 bases, with 10 bases separating them. Germline V gene lookup returns CDR1 MNHEY and CDR2 SMNVEV (reference sequence).

This clone was found once. The chain joins TRBV28 to TRBJ1-3; 7 nucleotides agree with TRBD1. Germline V gene lookup returns CDR1 MDHEN and CDR2 SYDVKM. Trimming took 10 bases from V and 2 from J; bases not matched to a gene: 5. The CDR3 has 13 amino acids. CDR3 coding DNA: TGTGCCACCACAGGGGCGCCTGGAAACACCATATATTTT. It specifies CATTGAPGNTIYF.

The gene calls are TRBV7-3 and TRBJ2-2, with 9 bases fitting TRBD2. The CDR3 is 16 amino acids. V trimming: 5 bases; J trimming: 5 bases; junction bases outside the gene matches: 9. Germline-derived CDR1 and CDR2 are SGHTA and FQGTGA. CDR3 in DNA: TGTGCCAGCAGCCGAAATAGCGGGAGCAATACCGGGGAGCTGTTTTTT. It encodes CASSRNSGSNTGELFF.

J is TRBJ1-3 and V is TRBV6-6; 8 nucleotides line up with TRBD1. The V segment lost 10 bases and the J segment 2 bases; nucleotides outside the gene matches: 4. CDR1 MNHNY and CDR2 SVGAGI come from the germline V gene (reference sequence). CDR3 length: 13 amino acids. In DNA form, the CDR3 reads TGTGCCACCAAGGACAGGGCTGGAAACACCATATATTTT. This sequence encodes CATKDRAGNTIYF.